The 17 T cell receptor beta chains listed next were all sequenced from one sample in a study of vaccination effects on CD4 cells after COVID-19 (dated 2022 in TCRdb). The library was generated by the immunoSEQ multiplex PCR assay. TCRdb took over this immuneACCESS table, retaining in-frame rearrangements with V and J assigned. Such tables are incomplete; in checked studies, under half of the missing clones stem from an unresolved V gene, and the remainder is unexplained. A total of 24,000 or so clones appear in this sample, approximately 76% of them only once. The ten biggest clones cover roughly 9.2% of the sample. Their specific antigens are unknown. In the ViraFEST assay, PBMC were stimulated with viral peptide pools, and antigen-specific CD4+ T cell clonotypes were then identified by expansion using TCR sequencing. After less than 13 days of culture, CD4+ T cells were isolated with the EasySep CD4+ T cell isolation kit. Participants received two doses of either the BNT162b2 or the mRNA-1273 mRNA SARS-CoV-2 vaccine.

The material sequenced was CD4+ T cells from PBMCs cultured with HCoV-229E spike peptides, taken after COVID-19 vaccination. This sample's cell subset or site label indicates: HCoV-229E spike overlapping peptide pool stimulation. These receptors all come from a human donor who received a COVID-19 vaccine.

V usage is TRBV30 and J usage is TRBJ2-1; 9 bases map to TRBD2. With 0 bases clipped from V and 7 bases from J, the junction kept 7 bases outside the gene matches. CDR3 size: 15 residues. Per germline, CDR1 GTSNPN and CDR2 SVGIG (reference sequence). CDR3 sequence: CAWSVGGGGRNEQFF. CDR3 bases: TGTGCCTGGAGTGTAGGCGGGGGGGGAAGGAATGAGCAGTTCTTC.

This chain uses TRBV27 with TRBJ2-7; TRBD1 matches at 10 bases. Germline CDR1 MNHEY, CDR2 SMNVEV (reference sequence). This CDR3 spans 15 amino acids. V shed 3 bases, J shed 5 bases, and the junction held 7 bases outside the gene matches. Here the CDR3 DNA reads TGTGCCAGCAGTTTCCGCCCGACAGGGGGCCACGAGCAGTACTTC. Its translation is CASSFRPTGGHEQYF.

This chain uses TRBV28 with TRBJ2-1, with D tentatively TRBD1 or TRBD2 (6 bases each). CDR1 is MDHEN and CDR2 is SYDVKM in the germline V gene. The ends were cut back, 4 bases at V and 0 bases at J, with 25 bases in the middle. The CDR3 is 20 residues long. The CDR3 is CASSSPPGAAIRSSYNEQFF. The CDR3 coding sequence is TGTGCCAGCAGTTCCCCTCCGGGGGCTGCCATACGGAGCTCCTACAATGAGCAGTTCTTC.

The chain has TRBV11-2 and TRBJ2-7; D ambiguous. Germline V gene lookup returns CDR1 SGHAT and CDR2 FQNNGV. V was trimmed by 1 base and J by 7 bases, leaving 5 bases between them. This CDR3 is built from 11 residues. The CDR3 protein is CASSLVREQYF. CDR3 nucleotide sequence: TGTGCCAGCAGCTTAGTCCGTGAGCAGTACTTC.

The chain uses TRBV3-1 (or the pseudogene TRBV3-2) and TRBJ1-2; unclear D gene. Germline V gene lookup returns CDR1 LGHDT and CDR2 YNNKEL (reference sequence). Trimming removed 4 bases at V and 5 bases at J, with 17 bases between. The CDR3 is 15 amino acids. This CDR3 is CASSLRVGINYGYTF. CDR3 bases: TGTGCCAGCAGCCTCCGGGTGGGAATCAATTATGGCTACACCTTC.

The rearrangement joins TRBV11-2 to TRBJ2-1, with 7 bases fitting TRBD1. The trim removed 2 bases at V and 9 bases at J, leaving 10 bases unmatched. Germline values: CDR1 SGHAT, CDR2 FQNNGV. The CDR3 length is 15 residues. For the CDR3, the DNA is TGTGCCAGCAGCTTAACTAGGGGGCAGTCAGGTGAGCAGTTCTTC. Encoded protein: CASSLTRGQSGEQFF.

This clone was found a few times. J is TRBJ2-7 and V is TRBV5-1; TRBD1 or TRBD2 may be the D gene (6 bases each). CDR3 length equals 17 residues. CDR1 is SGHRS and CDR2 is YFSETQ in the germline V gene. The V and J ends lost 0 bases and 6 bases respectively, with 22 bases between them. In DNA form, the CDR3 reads TGCGCCAGCAGCTTGGGCCCCAGGGGAGGAGTTAGTGTCGAGCAGTACTTC. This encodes CASSLGPRGGVSVEQYF.

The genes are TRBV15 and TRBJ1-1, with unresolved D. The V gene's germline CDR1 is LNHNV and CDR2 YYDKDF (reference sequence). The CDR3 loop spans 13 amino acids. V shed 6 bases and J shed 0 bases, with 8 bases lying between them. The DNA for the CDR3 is TGTGCCACCAGGTGGGAGATGAACACTGAAGCTTTCTTT. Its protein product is CATRWEMNTEAFF.

CDR3 amino acids: CATGTETNTGELFF. CDR3 DNA sequence: TGTGCCACCGGGACAGAAACGAACACCGGGGAGCTGTTTTTT. J is TRBJ2-2 and V is TRBV10-3, with 7 positions matching TRBD1. Per germline, CDR1 ENHRY and CDR2 SYGVKD. V dropped 10 bases and J dropped 0; count of bases not matched to a gene: 5. This CDR3 contains 14 residues.

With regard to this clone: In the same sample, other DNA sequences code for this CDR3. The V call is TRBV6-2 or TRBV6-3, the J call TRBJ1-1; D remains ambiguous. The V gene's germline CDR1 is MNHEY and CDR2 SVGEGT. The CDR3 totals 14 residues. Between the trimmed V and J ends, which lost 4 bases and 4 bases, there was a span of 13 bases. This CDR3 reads CASSSGTLGTEAFF. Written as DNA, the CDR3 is TGTGCCAGCAGTTCGGGAACCTTAGGCACTGAAGCTTTCTTT.

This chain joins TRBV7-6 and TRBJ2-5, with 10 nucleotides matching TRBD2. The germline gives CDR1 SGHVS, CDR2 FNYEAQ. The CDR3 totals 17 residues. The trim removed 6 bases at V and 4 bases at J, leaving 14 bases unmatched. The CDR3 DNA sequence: TGTGCCAGCAGGACAGACCGACTAGCGGGTATAGGAGAGACCCAGTACTTC. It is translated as CASRTDRLAGIGETQYF.

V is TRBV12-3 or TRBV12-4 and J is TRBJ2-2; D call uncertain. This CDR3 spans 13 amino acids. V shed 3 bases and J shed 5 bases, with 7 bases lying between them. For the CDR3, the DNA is TGTGCCAGCAGTTTGCTGAGAACCGGGGAGCTGTTTTTT. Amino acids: CASSLLRTGELFF.

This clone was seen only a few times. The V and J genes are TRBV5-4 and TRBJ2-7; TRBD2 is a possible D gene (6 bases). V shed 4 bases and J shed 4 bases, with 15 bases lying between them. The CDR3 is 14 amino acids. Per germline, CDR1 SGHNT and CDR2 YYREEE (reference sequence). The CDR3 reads CASSTRTGDYEQYF. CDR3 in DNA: TGTGCCAGCAGCACTCGGACGGGGGATTACGAGCAGTACTTC.

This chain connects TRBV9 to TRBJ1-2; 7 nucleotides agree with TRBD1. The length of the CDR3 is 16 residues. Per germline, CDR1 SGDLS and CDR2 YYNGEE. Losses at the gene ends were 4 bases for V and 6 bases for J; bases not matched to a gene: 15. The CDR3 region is CASSPNQGGSTHGYTF. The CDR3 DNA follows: TGTGCCAGCAGCCCTAACCAGGGGGGGTCTACCCATGGCTACACCTTC.

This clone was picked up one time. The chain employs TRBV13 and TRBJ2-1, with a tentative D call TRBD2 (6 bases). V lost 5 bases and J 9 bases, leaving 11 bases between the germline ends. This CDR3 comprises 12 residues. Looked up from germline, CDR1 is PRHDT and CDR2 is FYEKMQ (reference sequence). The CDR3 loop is CASSPPAGEQFF. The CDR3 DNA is TGTGCCAGCAGCCCCCCAGCGGGTGAGCAGTTCTTC.

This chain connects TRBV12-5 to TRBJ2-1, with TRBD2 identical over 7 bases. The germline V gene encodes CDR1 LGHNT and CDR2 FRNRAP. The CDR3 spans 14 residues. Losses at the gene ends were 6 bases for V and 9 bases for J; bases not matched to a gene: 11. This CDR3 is CASGTNGGFGEQFF. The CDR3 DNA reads TGTGCTAGTGGCACAAACGGGGGGTTCGGTGAGCAGTTCTTC. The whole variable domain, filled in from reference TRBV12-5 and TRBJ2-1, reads DARVTQTPRHKVTEMGQEVTMRCQPILGHNTVFWYRQTMMQGLELLAYFRNRAPLDDSGMPKDRFSAEMPDATLATLKIQPSEPRDSAVYFCASGTNGGFGEQFFGPGTRLTVL.

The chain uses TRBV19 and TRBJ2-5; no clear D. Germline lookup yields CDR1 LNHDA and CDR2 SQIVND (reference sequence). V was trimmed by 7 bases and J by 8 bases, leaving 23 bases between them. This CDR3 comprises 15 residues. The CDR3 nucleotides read TGTGCCAGTAAAAATGACCATTCCTCACCCGTAACCCAGTACTTC. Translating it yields CASKNDHSSPVTQYF.